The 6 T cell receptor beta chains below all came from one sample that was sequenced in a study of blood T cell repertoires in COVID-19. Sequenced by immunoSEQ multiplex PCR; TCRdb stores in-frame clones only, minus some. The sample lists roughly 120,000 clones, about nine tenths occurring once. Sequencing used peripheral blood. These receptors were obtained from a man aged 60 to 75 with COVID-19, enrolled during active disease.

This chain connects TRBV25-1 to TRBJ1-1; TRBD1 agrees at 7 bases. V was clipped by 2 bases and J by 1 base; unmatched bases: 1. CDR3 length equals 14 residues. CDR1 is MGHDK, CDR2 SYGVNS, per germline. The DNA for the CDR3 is TGTGCCAGCAGTGAAGGGACAGCGAACACTGAAGCTTTCTTT. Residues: CASSEGTANTEAFF. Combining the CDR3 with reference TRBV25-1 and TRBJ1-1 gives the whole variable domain EADIYQTPRYLVIGTGKKITLECSQTMGHDKMYWYQQDPGMELHLIHYSYGVNSTEKGDLSSESTVSRIRTEHFPLTLESARPSHTSQYLCASSEGTANTEAFFGQGTRLTVV.

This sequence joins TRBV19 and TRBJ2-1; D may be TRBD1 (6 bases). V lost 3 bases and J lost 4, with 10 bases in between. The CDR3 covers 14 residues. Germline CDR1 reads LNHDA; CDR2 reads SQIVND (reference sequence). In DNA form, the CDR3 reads TGTGCCAGTAGTATCCAACAGGGTTACAATGAGCAGTTCTTC. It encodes CASSIQQGYNEQFF.

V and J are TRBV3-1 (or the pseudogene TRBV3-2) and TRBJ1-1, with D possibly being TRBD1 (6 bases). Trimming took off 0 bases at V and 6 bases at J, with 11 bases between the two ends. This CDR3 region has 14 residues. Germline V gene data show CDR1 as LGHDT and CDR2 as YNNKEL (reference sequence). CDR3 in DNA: TGTGCCAGCAGCCAAGAGGGAGACAGGTCTGAAGCTTTCTTT. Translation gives CASSQEGDRSEAFF.

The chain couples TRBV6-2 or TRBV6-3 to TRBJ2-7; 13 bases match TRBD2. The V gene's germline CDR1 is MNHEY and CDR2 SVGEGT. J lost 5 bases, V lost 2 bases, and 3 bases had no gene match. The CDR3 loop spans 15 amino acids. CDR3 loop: CASSYRGLAGDEQYF. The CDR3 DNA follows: TGTGCCAGCAGTTACCGTGGACTAGCGGGAGACGAGCAGTACTTC.

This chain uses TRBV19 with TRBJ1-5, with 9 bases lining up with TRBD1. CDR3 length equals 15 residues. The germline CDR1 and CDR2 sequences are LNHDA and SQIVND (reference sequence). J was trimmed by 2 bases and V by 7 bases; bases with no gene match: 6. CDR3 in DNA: TGTGCCAGTACTTACCGACAGGGGGGCAATCAGCCCCAGCATTTT. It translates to CASTYRQGGNQPQHF.

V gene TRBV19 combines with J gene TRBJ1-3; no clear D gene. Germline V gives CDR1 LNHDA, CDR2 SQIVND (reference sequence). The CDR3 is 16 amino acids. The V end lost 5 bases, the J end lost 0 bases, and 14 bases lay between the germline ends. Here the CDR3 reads CASSPLPGFSGNTIYF. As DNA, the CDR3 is TGTGCCAGTAGTCCATTACCGGGATTCTCTGGAAACACCATATATTTT.